This TCR beta chain was identified in a study of human T cells and chemical hapten exposure. Study-level information: Across its roughly 22 weeks, the study gave patients weekly diphenylcyclopropenone doses to the scalp. Slight volume differences across pooled libraries mainly accounted for varying per-sample TCR yields.

Comment on this clonotype: Its antigen is unidentified.

Time point meaning: patch test 2, 6 weeks after DPC sensitization. Regarding treatment: therapeutic diphenylcyclopropenone sensitization with weekly scalp DPC. TCRdb re-analysed the RACE reads in MiXCR, keeping a single row per CDR3 protein. In the table there are roughly 100,000 distinct CDR3 sequences, 9.3% of which are singletons. The CDR3 is made up of 13 amino acids. Per the germline V gene, CDR1 is LGHDT and CDR2 is YNNKEL (reference sequence). The V end was cut by 1 base, the J end by 2 bases, with 6 bases between. Whole-study findings and limits: Controls had significantly fewer large CDR3 similarity clusters than were formed by expanded TCRs.

The receptor was derived from a woman in her thirties or forties with alopecia areata. Some clones in this sample may be carry-over from other donors' samples. The genes are TRBV3-1 and TRBJ2-7; D uncertain. Sequencing used whole blood, obtained in connection with sensitization to the hapten diphenylcyclopropenone (DPC). The CDR3 protein is CASSQVQPYEQYF. For the CDR3, the DNA is TGTGCCAGCAGCCAAGTGCAGCCCTACGAGCAGTACTTC.